Below are 10 T cell receptor beta chains sequenced from a single sample in a study of blood T cell repertoires in COVID-19. Produced via immunoSEQ multiplex PCR; TCRdb's table is partial and in-frame only. Among roughly 160,000 clones listed, 80% to 90% were seen once. The sample taken for sequencing was peripheral blood. The receptors were sampled from a man in his sixties with acute or convalescent COVID-19.

The CDR3 reads CASRDSDHSGNTIYF. DNA for the CDR3: TGTGCCAGCAGGGACAGCGACCACTCTGGAAACACCATATATTTT. The chain recombines TRBV6-5 with TRBJ1-3, with D possibly TRBD1 on 6 matching bases. With 6 bases removed from V and 0 bases from J, the gap between germline ends came to 12 bases. From germline, CDR1 is MNHEY and CDR2 SVGAGI. The CDR3 consists of 15 residues.

The rearrangement joins TRBV2 to TRBJ2-3; D perhaps matches TRBD1 (6 bases). The CDR3 length is 15 residues. The V and J ends lost 5 bases and 2 bases respectively, with 14 bases between them. The V gene's germline CDR1 is SNHLY and CDR2 FYNNEI. This CDR3 reads CASSTQTGATDTQYF. The CDR3 DNA reads TGTGCCAGCAGTACCCAGACAGGAGCCACAGATACGCAGTATTTT.

This chain connects TRBV28 to TRBJ2-7, with 7 bases matching TRBD1. Looked up from germline, CDR1 is MDHEN and CDR2 is SYDVKM. This CDR3 spans 15 amino acids. The V and J ends lost 5 bases and 5 bases, in that order; junction bases with no gene match: 12. CDR3 sequence reads: CASSRPGTDINEQYF. The CDR3, as DNA: TGTGCCAGCAGTCGGCCCGGGACAGACATCAACGAGCAGTACTTC.

DNA of the CDR3: TGTGCCATCAGTGTCCAGGGGTTGGGCTATGGCTACACCTTC. This sequence encodes CAISVQGLGYGYTF. V usage is TRBV10-3 and J usage is TRBJ1-2; D may be TRBD1 (6 bases). Germline V gene lookup returns CDR1 ENHRY and CDR2 SYGVKD. This CDR3 has 14 amino acids. Trimming took off 4 bases at V and 4 bases at J, with 13 bases between the two ends.

The chain employs TRBV7-9 and TRBJ1-4; D is unresolved. CDR1 is SEHNR and CDR2 is FQNEAQ in the germline V gene (reference sequence). CDR3 length: 16 amino acids. The V gene lost 2 bases and the J gene lost 0 bases, with 10 bases spanning the gap. The CDR3 reads CASSLISGATNEKLFF. The CDR3 DNA reads TGTGCCAGCAGCTTAATTTCGGGAGCAACTAATGAAAAACTGTTTTTT. Complete variable domain (other parts from reference TRBV7-9 and TRBJ1-4): DTGVSQNPRHKITKRGQNVTFRCDPISEHNRLYWYRQTLGQGPEFLTYFQNEAQLEKSRLLSDRFSAERPKGSFSTLEIQRTEQGDSAMYLCASSLISGATNEKLFFGSGTQLSVL.

The rearrangement uses TRBV24-1 and TRBJ2-2, with TRBD1 matching over 9 bases. Germline V gives CDR1 KGHDR, CDR2 SFDVKD. This CDR3 region has 14 residues. Trimming cost V 12 bases and J 1 base; bases outside gene matches: 5. Written as DNA, the CDR3 is TGTGCCTCCCGGGGACAGGGGAACACCGGGGAGCTGTTTTTT. Its protein product is CASRGQGNTGELFF.

V is TRBV18 and J is TRBJ2-5, with a possible D match to TRBD1 (6 bases). Looked up from germline, CDR1 is KGHSH and CDR2 is LQKENI. The CDR3 spans 14 residues. Between the trimmed V and J ends, which lost 2 bases and 3 bases, there was a span of 10 bases. In nucleotides, the CDR3 is TGTGCCAGCTCACCAGCGGCAGGGGAAGAGACCCAGTACTTC. This gives the protein CASSPAAGEETQYF.

The chain uses TRBV11-3 and TRBJ2-3; 10 bases align to TRBD2. V gave up 6 bases and J gave up 10 bases; unmatched junction bases: 7. This CDR3 is 13 amino acids long. Germline values: CDR1 SGHNT, CDR2 YENEEA. CDR3 sequence: CASSQLAGSAQYF. CDR3 sequence (DNA): TGTGCCAGCAGTCAACTAGCGGGATCTGCGCAGTATTTT.

J is TRBJ2-7 and V is TRBV28; 13 bases align to TRBD2. V shed 9 bases, J shed 0 bases, and the junction held 2 bases outside the gene matches. The CDR3 runs 14 residues. Germline V gene data show CDR1 as MDHEN and CDR2 as SYDVKM. The CDR3 region is CASRTSGSSYEQYF. CDR3 nucleotide sequence: TGTGCCAGTAGGACTAGCGGGAGCTCCTACGAGCAGTACTTC.

This clone was seen only once. The chain uses TRBV7-2 and TRBJ2-1, with TRBD1 as a possible D gene (6 bases). V dropped 4 bases and J dropped 4 bases, with 11 bases sitting between them. Looked up from germline, CDR1 is SGHTA and CDR2 is FQGNSA. This CDR3 is 14 amino acids long. CDR3 bases: TGTGCCAGCAGCTCCCAGGACAGATACAATGAGCAGTTCTTC. This encodes CASSSQDRYNEQFF.